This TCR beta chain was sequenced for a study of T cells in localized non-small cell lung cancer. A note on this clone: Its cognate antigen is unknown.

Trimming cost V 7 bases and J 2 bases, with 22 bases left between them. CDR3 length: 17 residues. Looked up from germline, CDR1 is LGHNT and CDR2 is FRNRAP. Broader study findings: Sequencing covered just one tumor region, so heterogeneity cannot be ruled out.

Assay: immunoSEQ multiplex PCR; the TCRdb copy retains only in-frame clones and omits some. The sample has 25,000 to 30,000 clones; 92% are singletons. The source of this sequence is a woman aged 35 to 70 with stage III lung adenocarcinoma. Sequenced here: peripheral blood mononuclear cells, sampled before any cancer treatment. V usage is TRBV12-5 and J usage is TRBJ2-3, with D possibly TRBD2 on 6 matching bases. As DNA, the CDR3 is TGTGCTAGTGAAAGGCTAGCGTGGCGGTTCTTCACAGATACGCAGTATTTT. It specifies CASERLAWRFFTDTQYF.